One T cell receptor (beta chain) is described in this entry. Its specificity is not known. The CDR3 is made up of 16 amino acids. Germline V gene data show CDR1 as SGHAT and CDR2 as FQNNGV. The ends lost 3 bases at V and 3 bases at J; junction bases unmatched: 8. This sample is part of a study of early T cells in non-severe SARS-CoV-2 infection. About the research overall: The input, bulk RNA from unsorted whole blood, was sequenced, and chains were unpaired. Whole-study results and caveats: The study's VDJdb matching favored anti-spike CD8 responses and missed private and CD4 specificities.

In the library, individual cDNA molecules carried attached unique molecular identifiers. TCRdb reprocessed the 5' RACE reads with MiXCR, giving one entry per CDR3 protein. Found here are about 58,000 distinct CDR3 sequences, under 15% of them singletons; the top ten hold less than 4.5%. The gene calls are TRBV11-2 and TRBJ2-1, with TRBD1 matching 7 bases. This TCR was recovered from an adult who was a healthcare worker with PCR-confirmed SARS-CoV-2 infection or an uninfected control (not recorded which). The specimen sequenced was whole blood. CDR3 amino acids: CASSLRGTAVYNEQFF. CDR3 DNA sequence: TGTGCCAGCAGCTTGAGAGGGACAGCGGTCTACAATGAGCAGTTCTTC.